This TCR beta chain comes out of a study of vaccination and CD4 T cells after COVID-19. Turning to the study itself: Participants received two doses of either BNT162b2 or mRNA-1273 vaccine. Some control cultures received a CEFX pool, which served as the positive control. Others received an HIV-1 Nef pool or no peptide.

To note about this clonotype: Its antigen is not identified. A junction boundary mismatches the germline segment, possibly from a read error.

This CDR3 has 15 residues. From germline, CDR1 is SGHVS and CDR2 FQNEAQ. Oncomine TCR Beta short-read sequencing was applied to DNA from cultured CD4+ T cells. MiXCR, run by TCRdb on the PCR reads, gives a single entry per CDR3 protein. The sample consists of some 22,000 distinct CDR3 sequences, about 53% of them appearing once. Treatment defined: approximately nine-day PBMC culture with coronavirus spike peptide pools or control peptides (ViraFEST assay). Via ViraFEST, peptide pools expanded antigen-specific T cells before TCR sequencing. This TCR came from a human donor who had recovered from COVID-19. Sequencing was performed on CD4+ T cells from blood, cultured in vitro. V usage is TRBV7-8 and J usage is TRBJ1-5; D may be TRBD1 (5 bases). CDR3 sequence (DNA): TGTGCCAGCAACGCGTTCCGGGGGAGAGGTCAGTCCCAGCATTTT. Residues: CASNAFRGRGQSQHF.